This T cell receptor (beta chain) was recorded in a study of blood T cell repertoires in COVID-19. The overall study: COVID-19 samples, acute and convalescent, were from the United States, Italy and Spain. PBMCs, B-cell-depleted T cells, or T cells were the source of the cDNA or gDNA that made up the material.

The trim removed 2 bases at V and 0 bases at J, leaving 4 bases unmatched. Germline CDR1 MNHEY, CDR2 SVGEGT. The CDR3 length is 16 residues. Sequenced by immunoSEQ multiplex PCR; TCRdb stores in-frame clones only, minus some. The sample carries under 150,000 clones, 75% to 85% recorded once. Only a few counts were recorded for this clone. Sequences were obtained from peripheral blood. This chain links TRBV6-2 or TRBV6-3 with TRBJ1-3; TRBD1 matches at 7 bases. This receptor was obtained from a man in his 60s with active or convalescent COVID-19. CDR3 DNA sequence: TGTGCCAGCAGTTACCGACAGGGATCCTCTGGAAACACCATATATTTT. The encoded protein is CASSYRQGSSGNTIYF.